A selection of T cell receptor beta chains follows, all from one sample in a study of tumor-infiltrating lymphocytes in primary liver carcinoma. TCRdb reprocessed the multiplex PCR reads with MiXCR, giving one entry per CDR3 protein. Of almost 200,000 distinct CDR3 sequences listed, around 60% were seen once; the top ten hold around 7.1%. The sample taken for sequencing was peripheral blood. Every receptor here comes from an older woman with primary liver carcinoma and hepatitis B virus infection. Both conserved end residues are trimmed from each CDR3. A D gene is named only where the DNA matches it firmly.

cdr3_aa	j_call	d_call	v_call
ASSLRGTTIWRPYEQY	TRBJ2-7	-	TRBV11-1
ASSPALVPPFQETQY	TRBJ2-5	-	TRBV11-3
ASSPPVTHTGELS	TRBJ2-2	-	TRBV11-3
TSSTPGLGDQDNEQF	TRBJ2-1	TRBD2	TRBV6-6
ASSFGQGLGDMQY	TRBJ2-3	TRBD1	TRBV12-3/TRBV12-4
ASIPLIPAGDQETKY	TRBJ2-5	TRBD2	TRBV11-1
ACSRLAENTGELF	TRBJ2-2	TRBD2	TRBV7-9
ASSLAQGDYGYT	TRBJ1-2	-	TRBV5-1
ASISGGQDNEQF	TRBJ2-1	-	TRBV6-5
AWSRGQNSPLH	TRBJ1-6	-	TRBV30
ASSSLSKTHSYNEQF	TRBJ2-1	-	TRBV5-6
ASSSASTSYNEQF	TRBJ2-1	-	TRBV5-1
ASSATSGAHNEQF	TRBJ2-1	TRBD2	TRBV5-4
ASSKGTSGETQY	TRBJ2-5	-	TRBV11-2
DNSSLSLSGSFQETQY	TRBJ2-5	TRBD2	TRBV11-1
ASTATGIYGYT	TRBJ1-2	TRBD1	TRBV28
TSSLGDRPVSSGANVMT	TRBJ2-6	TRBD1	TRBV11-2
ASRSTGNTEAF	TRBJ1-1	-	TRBV7-9
ASSLWASSYEQY	TRBJ2-7	-	TRBV7-9
ASSSRGFYGYT	TRBJ1-2	-	TRBV28
SVSYGCNEKLF	TRBJ1-4	-	TRBV29-1
ASSLDMEIGTQY	TRBJ2-3	-	TRBV11-2
ARSLIQGYSEAF	TRBJ1-1	TRBD1	TRBV11-2
ASSSLGQGSSYNEQF	TRBJ2-1	TRBD1	TRBV5-6
AISESSTGVPYNEQF	TRBJ2-1	TRBD1	TRBV10-3
ANSEVLAGGGFKS	TRBJ2-1	TRBD2	TRBV6-1
ASSLRTNGEYEQY	TRBJ2-7	-	TRBV7-9
ASSLGQHSPYEQY	TRBJ2-7	-	TRBV13
ASSSNNRVSEAF	TRBJ1-1	-	TRBV12-3/TRBV12-4
ASSAGTSGNLVDEQF	TRBJ2-1	TRBD2	TRBV6-6
ASSQPGYSNQPQH	TRBJ1-5	-	TRBV4-1
ASSDRPSTDTQY	TRBJ2-3	-	TRBV5-6
ASRSGQLNTEAF	TRBJ1-1	-	TRBV12-3/TRBV12-4
ASSQGGLHGTYEQY	TRBJ2-7	-	TRBV14
ASSSAGGPPVNTEAF	TRBJ1-1	TRBD1	TRBV5-1
ASRRAGTGGKNEQF	TRBJ2-1	TRBD1	TRBV28
AIGWMWGDTEAF	TRBJ1-1	-	TRBV11-2
TSASGRTGNTIY	TRBJ1-3	-	TRBV5-1
TSSRLGSYEQY	TRBJ2-7	-	TRBV5-4
ASSPDRASYNSPLH	TRBJ1-6	-	TRBV6-5
ASSLWTGTSSFSLEVIWVPQY	-	TRBD1	TRBV11-3
ASSYGGLGGYT	TRBJ1-2	-	TRBV12-3/TRBV12-4
ASSQEASGSYEQY	TRBJ2-7	TRBD2	TRBV4-1
ASSEPGGPVYEQY	TRBJ2-7	TRBD1	TRBV25-1
ASSHGGPTNQLQH	TRBJ1-5	-	TRBV7-8
ASSKSWQDELGGTEAF	TRBJ1-1	-	TRBV21-1
ASSLGHLLYEQY	TRBJ2-7	-	TRBV5-5
ASSLAGFDSYEQY	TRBJ2-7	TRBD2	TRBV11-2
ASSLSAGGRYEQY	TRBJ2-7	TRBD1	TRBV28
ASTPPWGGSSYNEQF	TRBJ2-1	TRBD2	TRBV12-3/TRBV12-4